This TCR beta chain stems from a study of OX40 agonist ivuxolimab in advanced cancers. Regarding the complete study: Ivuxolimab was an agonistic, fully human IgG2 monoclonal antibody directed against OX40 (CD134), a costimulatory receptor. Prior anti-PD-1, anti-PD-L1 or anti-CTLA-4 therapy was permitted, and approximately 39% of dose-escalation patients had received checkpoint inhibitors. Partial responses occurred in three dose-escalation patients, of whom one had hepatocellular carcinoma and two had cutaneous melanoma. The monotherapy dose-escalation portion (N ≈ 50 patients) of the phase I ivuxolimab trial is reported in the paper. Intravenous ivuxolimab was administered to patients every 2 weeks at six dose levels: 0.01, 0.1, 0.3, 1.5, 3 and 10 mg/kg. A male proportion of roughly 80% and a mean age of roughly 58 years, ranging from 23 to 79, were recorded for the dose-escalation cohort. Of the 50 to 55 patients in dose escalation, about 20 had hepatocellular carcinoma, about 15 had melanoma, 9 had renal cell carcinoma and 9 had head and neck cancer. The point of sequencing TCRbeta in the periphery was to test whether ivuxolimab changed TCR sequence diversity and drove clonal T-cell expansion. The investigation overall reported the following: Which antigens the clonally expanded peripheral T cells were specific for was not determined. In the 0.1-3.0 mg/kg groups, partial responders had among the lowest normalized peripheral clonal expansion, particularly in CD8+ T cells. At doses from 0.1 to 3.0 mg/kg, clonal expansion was seen in both CD4+ and CD8+ blood T cells between baseline and week 6. After ivuxolimab, expanded clones were on average more numerous among CD8+ T cells than among CD4+ T cells. Low levels of normalized T-cell clonal expansion were also shown by some nonresponding patients.

The trial excluded patients who had a history of autoimmune disease or who were on systemic immunosuppression. In every dose cohort, peripheral blood was drawn for TCR sequencing at baseline, cycle 4 day 1, and cycle 7 day 1. The samples were drawn from a first-in-human, open-label, multicenter phase I dose-escalation trial of ivuxolimab. Adults with locally advanced or metastatic melanoma, renal cell carcinoma, hepatocellular carcinoma or head and neck squamous cell carcinoma were enrolled in the trial. Before TCR sequencing, CD4+ and CD8+ T cells were separately sorted from peripheral blood. For sequencing of the TCRbeta CDR3 region, genomic DNA was extracted from the sorted cells. TCRbeta CDR3 regions were sequenced using the immunoSEQ Assay. TCRdb obtained this table from immuneACCESS and retained in-frame rearrangements with V and J assigned. These tables miss some clones; where compared with another copy, unresolved V genes account for less than half of the shortfall, and the remainder is unexplained. This sample lists tens of thousands of clones; around four fifths were detected once. The ten largest clones take up under 30% of the sample.

On this clone itself: Its antigen is not yet known. No clone much larger than this one lies a single base away; base qualities are absent.

The CDR3 starts with the cysteine, ends with the phenylalanine, and has 14 residues. The sequence is cut down to CDR3 DNA, 42 bases in frame from base 1. CDR1 and CDR2, looked up from the germline V gene, are SGHRS and YFSETQ. Trimming at the junction amounts to 0 bases on V and 0 bases on J, and the germline ends lie 4 bases apart. Sample: CD4+ or CD8+ T cells sorted from blood, taken in a trial of the OX40 agonist ivuxolimab. The source is an adult with an advanced solid tumor such as melanoma, head and neck, liver or kidney cancer. The rearranged chain carries TRBV5-1 and TRBJ2-1; no D gene can be assigned with confidence. The bases read TGCGCCAGCAGCTTGGGTAGCTCCTACAATGAGCAGTTCTTC. Translated, this gives CASSLGSSYNEQFF.